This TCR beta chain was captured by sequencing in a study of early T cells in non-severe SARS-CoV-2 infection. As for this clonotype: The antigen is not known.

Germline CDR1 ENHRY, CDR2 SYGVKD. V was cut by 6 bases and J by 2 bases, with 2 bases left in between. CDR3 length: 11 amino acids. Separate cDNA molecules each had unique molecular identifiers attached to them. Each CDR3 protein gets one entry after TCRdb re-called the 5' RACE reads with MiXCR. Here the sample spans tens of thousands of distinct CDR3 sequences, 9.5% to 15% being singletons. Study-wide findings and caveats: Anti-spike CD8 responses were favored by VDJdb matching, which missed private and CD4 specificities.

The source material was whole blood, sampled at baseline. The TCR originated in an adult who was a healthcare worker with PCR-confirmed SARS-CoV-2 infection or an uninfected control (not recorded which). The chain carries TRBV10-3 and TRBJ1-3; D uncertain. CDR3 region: CAIRAGNTIYF. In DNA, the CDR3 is TGTGCCATCAGGGCTGGAAACACCATATATTTT.